Below, 14 T cell receptor beta chains from the same sample are listed, as sequenced in a study of vaccination and CD4 T cells after COVID-19. The treatment: approximately nine-day PBMC culture with coronavirus spike peptide pools or control peptides (ViraFEST assay). No antigen has been assigned to these receptors. Researchers used the Oncomine TCR Beta short-read assay to sequence DNA from cultured CD4+ T cells. TCRdb used MiXCR to reprocess the PCR reads, holding one entry per CDR3 protein. In the table there are 10,000 to 15,000 distinct CDR3 sequences, approximately 74% of which are singletons. The starting material was CD4+ T cells from blood, cultured in vitro, obtained after SARS-CoV-2 vaccination. These receptors all come from a human donor who received a COVID-19 vaccine.

This sequence joins TRBV20-1 and TRBJ2-7, with 10 bases that match TRBD2. The ends lost 3 bases at V and 6 bases at J; junction bases unmatched: 5. CDR1 and CDR2 (germline): DFQATT, SNEGSKA (reference sequence). This CDR3 comprises 13 residues. The CDR3 nucleotides read TGCAGTGCTAGGGCTAGCGGGGGCGCCGAGCAGTACTTC. This sequence encodes CSARASGGAEQYF.

A single count supports this clonotype. The rearrangement uses TRBV19 and TRBJ1-1; a weak D match, TRBD1 (6 bases). The germline V gene encodes CDR1 LNHDA and CDR2 SQIVND (reference sequence). The V end lost 5 bases, the J end lost 5 bases, and 12 bases lay between the germline ends. The CDR3 contains 13 residues. The CDR3 DNA sequence: TGTGCCAGTAGTGGGACACAGTGGACTGAAGCTTTCTTT. Protein: CASSGTQWTEAFF. The full variable domain, its missing parts supplied by reference TRBV19 and TRBJ1-1, is DGGITQSPKYLFRKEGQNVTLSCEQNLNHDAMYWYRQDPGQGLRLIYYSQIVNDFQKGDIAEGYSVSREKKESFPLTVTSAQKNPTAFYLCASSGTQWTEAFFGQGTRLTVV.

The genes are TRBV6-1 and TRBJ1-1, with D perhaps matching TRBD1 (5 bases). V lost 5 bases and J 5 bases, leaving 9 bases between the germline ends. Germline CDR1 reads MNHNS; CDR2 reads SASEGT. This CDR3 contains 12 residues. In DNA, the CDR3 is TGTGCCAGCAGTCCGGGGACGACTGAAGCTTTCTTT. It encodes CASSPGTTEAFF.

This clonotype was recorded a few times. V usage is TRBV19 and J usage is TRBJ1-5; D is uncertain. Germline-derived CDR1 and CDR2 are LNHDA and SQIVND (reference sequence). CDR3 length: 13 amino acids. Between the trimmed V and J ends, which lost 1 base and 4 bases, there was a span of 5 bases. The CDR3 protein is CASSIVQNQPQHF. As DNA, the CDR3 is TGTGCCAGTAGTATAGTTCAAAATCAGCCCCAGCATTTT.

This sequence joins TRBV20-1 and TRBJ2-5; D is possibly TRBD1 (7 bases). The CDR3 covers 14 residues. Germline V lookup: CDR1 DFQATT, CDR2 SNEGSKA (reference sequence). Between the trimmed V and J ends, which lost 2 bases and 5 bases, there was a span of 15 bases. CDR3 DNA sequence: TGCAGTGCTAGATTACAGGGGAGGCCCGAGACCCAGTACTTC. As protein: CSARLQGRPETQYF.

The genes are TRBV20-1 and TRBJ2-5; D gene unclear. This CDR3 is built from 12 residues. V lost 5 bases and J lost 4, with 11 bases in between. Germline V gene sequence: CDR1 DFQATT, CDR2 SNEGSKA (reference sequence). CDR3 sequence (DNA): TGCAGTGCTCAAGGGATTTTAGAGACCCAGTACTTC. Protein: CSAQGILETQYF.

V is TRBV6-1 and J is TRBJ1-2; the match to TRBD1 covers 8 bases. CDR3 length: 13 residues. Germline-derived CDR1 and CDR2 are MNHNS and SASEGT. J lost 7 bases, V lost 10 bases, and 11 bases had no gene match. The CDR3 bases are TGTGCCACCAGCCACACAGGGGGTCGTGGCTACACCTTC. Its protein product is CATSHTGGRGYTF.

The table lists this clonotype with a few counts. V gene TRBV7-2 combines with J gene TRBJ1-2; the D gene is possibly TRBD1 (5 bases). The CDR3 runs 14 residues. Trimming left V 4 bases short and J 5 bases short, with 14 bases between. CDR1 is SGHTA and CDR2 is FQGNSA in the germline V gene. The CDR3 DNA reads as TGTGCCAGCAGCTCCCCCCAGGGTCTATATGGCTACACCTTC. This sequence encodes CASSSPQGLYGYTF. The full variable domain, with the rest looked up from reference TRBV7-2 and TRBJ1-2, is GAGVSQSPSNKVTEKGKDVELRCDPISGHTALYWYRQSLGQGLEFLIYFQGNSAPDKSGLPSDRFSAERTGGSVSTLTIQRTQQEDSAVYLCASSSPQGLYGYTFGSGTRLTVV.

In this sample, this clonotype turned up a few times. V and J are TRBV12-3 or TRBV12-4 and TRBJ1-1; the D is unclear. Trimming pared 2 bases from V and 5 bases from J, leaving 12 bases between. The CDR3 spans 14 residues. For the CDR3, the DNA is TGTGCCAGCAGTTTAATGCGTACGGGAACTGAAGCTTTCTTT. Encoded protein: CASSLMRTGTEAFF.

The CDR3 protein is CAWTRGSSVSGNTIYF. CDR3 coding DNA: TGTGCCTGGACTCGGGGCTCATCGGTTAGTGGAAACACCATATATTTT. The chain carries TRBV30 and TRBJ1-3, with D perhaps matching TRBD1 (5 bases). Germline assignment: CDR1 GTSNPN and CDR2 SVGIG (reference sequence). The V end lost 4 bases, the J end lost 3 bases, and 19 bases lay between the germline ends. This CDR3 has 16 amino acids.

A few counts support this clonotype. V is TRBV20-1 and J is TRBJ1-1; tentatively, D is TRBD1 (5 bases). V was shortened by 5 bases and J by 1 base, with 8 bases between the two germline ends. The germline V gene has CDR1 DFQATT and CDR2 SNEGSKA (reference sequence). This CDR3 region has 12 residues. The CDR3 nucleotides are TGCAGTGCTGGGGGGGGGAACACTGAAGCTTTCTTT. Translating it yields CSAGGGNTEAFF.

The chain has TRBV18 and TRBJ2-1, with TRBD1 as a possible D gene (6 bases). The CDR3 is 16 amino acids. Trimming removed 2 bases at V and 8 bases at J, with 19 bases between. The germline V gene encodes CDR1 KGHSH and CDR2 LQKENI. CDR3 amino acids: CASSPGGQNEIHEQFF. The CDR3 bases are TGTGCCAGCTCACCAGGGGGACAAAATGAGATCCATGAGCAGTTCTTC.

The chain uses TRBV6-1 and TRBJ1-5, with 7 bases fitting TRBD1. The germline CDR1 and CDR2 sequences are MNHNS and SASEGT. CDR3 length equals 13 residues. V was clipped by 6 bases and J by 6 bases; unmatched bases: 5. The DNA for the CDR3 is TGTGCCAGCAGCCGGGACAGTCCTCAGCCCCAGCATTTT. It codes for CASSRDSPQPQHF.

This clonotype was seen only a few times. The V gene is TRBV19, the J gene TRBJ2-3, with 8 bases identical to TRBD1. Germline V CDR1 and CDR2: LNHDA, SQIVND (reference sequence). J gave up 1 base and V 6 bases, and 15 bases lay outside the gene matches. The CDR3 runs 18 residues. CDR3 sequence: CASRSGRGRSLGTDTQYF. The CDR3 DNA reads TGTGCCAGTAGGTCGGGCAGGGGGCGATCCCTTGGCACAGATACGCAGTATTTT.